The 5 T cell receptor beta chains below come from one sample, sequenced in a study of graft-versus-host responses after intestinal transplantation. Sequencing used immunoSEQ multiplex PCR; TCRdb keeps in-frame clones, though not all of them. Found here are tens of thousands of clones, about 80% of them singletons; the top ten hold approximately 20%. No antigen has been identified for these receptors. The sequencing here drew on unstimulated CD8+ T cells sorted from spleen or lymph node cells, taken before intestinal transplant. Every receptor here comes from a human donor who received an intestinal transplant.

Of note for this clone: The junction and the germline gene differ at one end; a read error may be behind it. The rearrangement joins TRBV13 to TRBJ1-2; 8 bases agree with TRBD1. Looked up from germline, CDR1 is PRHDT and CDR2 is FYEKMQ (reference sequence). This CDR3 has 12 amino acids. As DNA, the CDR3 is TGTGCCAGCAGCTTAGAGGGACAGGTGGGCAACTTC. It yields the protein CASSLEGQVGNF.

This chain connects TRBV2 to TRBJ2-1, with 11 bases that match TRBD2. In germline, CDR1 is SNHLY, CDR2 FYNNEI. V shed 7 bases, J shed 1 base, and the junction held 6 bases outside the gene matches. CDR3 length: 16 residues. The CDR3 DNA is TGTGCCAGCAACGGACTAGCGGGTAGTTCCTACAATGAGCAGTTCTTC. It specifies CASNGLAGSSYNEQFF.

The rearrangement joins TRBV6-5 to TRBJ1-5, with D hard to call. This CDR3 contains 14 residues. Germline V gene lookup returns CDR1 MNHEY and CDR2 SVGAGI. Trimming shortened V by 5 bases and J by 4 bases, and 12 bases separated the two germline ends. The CDR3 loop is CASSERGENQPQHF. The CDR3 nucleotides are TGTGCCAGCAGTGAACGTGGGGAGAATCAGCCCCAGCATTTT.

The chain combines TRBV5-8 with TRBJ2-1; 8 nucleotides align to TRBD2. V shed 3 bases and J 0 bases; nucleotides not matched to a gene: 11. The CDR3 is 18 amino acids. Germline CDR1 SGHTS, CDR2 YDEGEE. The CDR3 coding sequence is TGTGCCAGCAGCTCCATACACTTAGCGGGAACCTCCTACAATGAGCAGTTCTTC. Translated: CASSSIHLAGTSYNEQFF.

V gene TRBV25-1 combines with J gene TRBJ2-5; D not resolved. The CDR3 has 14 residues. The germline gives CDR1 MGHDK, CDR2 SYGVNS. V was trimmed by 2 bases and J by 3 bases, leaving 10 bases between them. CDR3 coding DNA: TGTGCCAGCAGTGAAGGCGGCTTAGAAGAGACCCAGTACTTC. Its translation is CASSEGGLEETQYF.